This T cell receptor (beta chain) was sequenced for a study of shared clonotypes between healthy human individuals. CDR1 is GTSNPN, CDR2 SVGIG, per germline (reference sequence). The CDR3 extends over 15 amino acids. V dropped 4 bases and J dropped 4; count of bases not matched to a gene: 6. Using immunoSEQ multiplex PCR, the repertoire was profiled, and TCRdb retains in-frame clones only, with some absent. The sample consists of about 120,000 clones, 68% of them appearing once. This chain connects TRBV30 to TRBJ2-2; TRBD1 matches 10 bases. The material sequenced was memory CD8+ T cells sorted from blood. Subset reported: CD45RO+ cells pooled with CCR7-negative TemRA cells. This sequence originates from a woman in her twenties or thirties in good health. CDR3 residues: CAWNRDRGGTGELFF. CDR3 nucleotide sequence: TGTGCCTGGAACCGGGACAGGGGTGGCACCGGGGAGCTGTTTTTT.